What follows are 5 T cell receptor beta chains derived from one specimen sequenced in a study of persistence of HIV-infected CD4 T cells (dated by TCRdb to 2018 to 2020). The immunoSEQ hsTCRB assay version 4, run in survey mode, was used to sequence TCRbeta repertoires from genomic DNA. Not all clones reach the TCRdb copy of this immuneACCESS table, which keeps in-frame sequences only. Checked studies attribute under half of the gap to unresolved V genes and leave the rest unexplained. The sample has some 9,200 clones on record, 82% of them singletons. In total, the top ten clones hold about 2% of the sample. Reading the label with the study, this specimen's treatment or condition is: suppressive antiretroviral therapy. A pool of overlapping HIV-1 Gag 15-mer peptides, at 0.75 to 1 ug per peptide per mL, was used to stimulate the cells. Responding CD4+ T cells were sorted on the basis of upregulation of both CD40 ligand and CD69.

The antigens for these receptors are not known. Sequencing was performed on CD4+ T cells sorted from PBMCs after 18-hour stimulation, taken from a patient who received antiretroviral therapy. The meaning of the sample's cell subset or site label: CD40L+CD69+ CD4 T cells responding to HIV-1 Gag peptides. These receptors originate from an adult woman with HIV who was CMV-seropositive.

This sequence joins TRBV27 and TRBJ2-7; TRBD2 agrees at 9 bases. Trimming at V came to 11 bases and at J to 3 bases, leaving 11 bases not matched to a gene. Germline V gene data show CDR1 as MNHEY and CDR2 as SMNVEV (reference sequence). The CDR3 spans 14 residues. Here the CDR3 reads CASMRASGNYEQYF. CDR3 DNA sequence: TGTGCCTCCATGAGGGCTAGCGGGAACTACGAGCAGTACTTC.

For the CDR3, the DNA is TGTGCCAGCAGTTACCGAGGGACCTACGAGCAGTACTTC. Translating it yields CASSYRGTYEQYF. The V gene is TRBV6-5, the J gene TRBJ2-7; D is perhaps TRBD2 (5 bases). The V gene lost 2 bases and the J gene lost 2 bases, with 7 bases spanning the gap. CDR1 and CDR2 (germline): MNHEY, SVGAGI. The CDR3 is 13 amino acids.

The chain uses TRBV7-8 and TRBJ2-3; D may match TRBD1 or TRBD2 (6 bases each). CDR1 and CDR2 from the germline V gene are SGHVS and FQNEAQ. The CDR3 spans 13 residues. Between the trimmed V and J ends, which lost 5 bases and 3 bases, there was a span of 9 bases. DNA of the CDR3: TGTGCCAGCAGCGGGGGGCTGACAGATACGCAGTATTTT. Translated: CASSGGLTDTQYF. The full variable domain, in which reference TRBV7-8 and TRBJ2-3 provide the parts outside the CDR3, is GAGVSQSPRYKVAKRGQDVALRCDPISGHVSLFWYQQALGQGPEFLTYFQNEAQLDKSGLPSDRFFAERPEGSVSTLKIQRTQQEDSAVYLCASSGGLTDTQYFGPGTRLTVL.

This clone has a single count. J is TRBJ2-7 and V is TRBV15, with D perhaps matching TRBD1 (6 bases). Germline V gene sequence: CDR1 LNHNV, CDR2 YYDKDF (reference sequence). The CDR3 has 19 residues. V lost 0 bases to trimming and J lost 0 bases, with 21 bases between them. The CDR3 protein is CATSREIGGLTISSYEQYF. CDR3 nucleotides: TGTGCCACCAGCAGAGAAATAGGGGGTCTAACAATAAGCTCCTACGAGCAGTACTTC.

CDR3 sequence (DNA): TGTGCCAGCAAAAGAAGCGGGGGCATCGACAATGAGCAGTTCTTC. It translates to CASKRSGGIDNEQFF. The chain carries TRBV6-5 and TRBJ2-1, with TRBD2 matching over 8 bases. Trimming cost V 7 bases and J 5 bases; bases outside gene matches: 10. Germline-derived CDR1 and CDR2 are MNHEY and SVGAGI. The CDR3 is 15 residues long.